These T cell receptor beta chains were read from a single sample in a study of OX40 agonist ivuxolimab in advanced cancers. Profiling relied on immunoSEQ multiplex PCR, and the TCRdb table lists in-frame clones only, not all of them. Among 50,000 to 75,000 clones listed, roughly 81% were seen once. The sample was CD4+ or CD8+ T cells sorted from blood, taken in a trial of the OX40 agonist ivuxolimab. The receptor set was obtained from an adult with an advanced solid tumor such as melanoma, head and neck, liver or kidney cancer. Each CDR3 is given with its conserved first and last residue. Each record gives: clone size, V gene, J gene, CDR3 length, D gene, CDR3 protein, CDR3 DNA. The D gene is left open where the match is weak. Expanded clones are given a class, and other clones once, few, many or no size at all.

>once|TRBV7-6|TRBJ2-3|17|TRBD1
CASSLASPGQGTDTQYF
TGTGCCAGCAGCTTAGCTAGCCCGGGACAGGGAACAGATACGCAGTATTTT
>-|TRBV9|TRBJ1-1|15|-
CASSVVSQLNTEAFF
TGTGCCAGCAGCGTAGTATCCCAGTTGAACACTGAAGCTTTCTTT
>-|TRBV9|TRBJ2-3|16|TRBD2
CASSVGLSGSQDTQYF
TGTGCCAGCAGCGTGGGACTAAGCGGGAGTCAAGATACGCAGTATTTT
>-|TRBV5-1|TRBJ1-1|18|-
CASSLPGRTGTANTEAFF
TGCGCCAGCAGCCTACCAGGGAGGACCGGGACGGCGAACACTGAAGCTTTCTTT
>-|TRBV6-1|TRBJ1-1|13|-
CASTRHSNTEAFF
TGTGCCAGCACCAGACACTCGAACACTGAAGCTTTCTTT
>-|TRBV11-2|TRBJ2-2|13|-
CASSLAITGELFF
TGTGCCAGCAGTTTAGCGATCACCGGGGAGCTGTTTTTT
>once|TRBV7-8|TRBJ1-1|13|-
CASSLGTDNEAFF
TGTGCCAGCAGCTTAGGGACAGATAATGAAGCTTTCTTT
>-|TRBV4-3|TRBJ2-1|13|-
CASSQDGGDEQFF
TGCGCCAGCAGCCAAGATGGGGGCGATGAGCAGTTCTTC
>-|TRBV6-5|TRBJ2-5|15|-
CASSYSLGVLETQYF
TGTGCCAGCAGTTACTCGTTAGGGGTCTTGGAGACCCAGTACTTC
>-|TRBV5-1|TRBJ2-7|14|-
CASSLGGGLREQYF
TGCGCCAGCAGCTTGGGTGGGGGATTGCGCGAGCAGTACTTC
>-|TRBV7-9|TRBJ1-1|13|TRBD1
CASSLGDGTVAFF
TGTGCCAGCAGCTTAGGTGACGGGACAGTAGCTTTCTTT
>-|TRBV28|TRBJ1-5|14|-
CASLGDYSNQPQHF
TGTGCCAGCCTCGGGGATTATAGCAATCAGCCCCAGCATTTT
>-|TRBV28|TRBJ2-7|15|-
CASSLWAALSYEQYF
TGTGCCAGCAGTTTATGGGCAGCACTCTCCTACGAGCAGTACTTC
>-|TRBV9|TRBJ2-3|17|TRBD2
CASSVDGRGGSTDTQYF
TGTGCCAGCAGCGTAGATGGGCGGGGGGGCTCGACAGATACGCAGTATTTT
>few|TRBV15|TRBJ1-1|13|-
CATSRDQDTEAFF
TGTGCCACCAGCAGAGATCAAGACACTGAAGCTTTCTTT
>-|TRBV11-1|TRBJ2-1|14|-
CASSPEVAYNEQFF
TGTGCCAGCAGCCCAGAGGTGGCCTACAATGAGCAGTTCTTC
>-|TRBV5-1|TRBJ2-2|16|TRBD1
CASSDPRQGVAGELFF
TGCGCCAGCAGTGACCCCCGACAGGGGGTGGCCGGGGAGCTGTTTTTT
>-|TRBV2|TRBJ2-5|13|-
CASSDGAEETQYF
TGTGCCAGCAGTGACGGGGCGGAAGAGACCCAGTACTTC
>-|TRBV19|TRBJ1-5|12|-
CASSRQPMPQHF
TGTGCCAGTAGTAGACAGCCTATGCCCCAGCATTTT
>-|TRBV7-3|TRBJ2-2|14|-
CASSQAGNTGELFF
TGTGCCAGCAGCCAGGCGGGGAACACCGGGGAGCTGTTTTTT
>-|TRBV19|TRBJ1-1|12|TRBD1
CASSLGQGEAFF
TGTGCCAGTAGTCTGGGACAGGGTGAAGCTTTCTTT
>-|TRBV2|TRBJ1-6|15|-
CASSANLPSNSPLHF
TGTGCCAGCAGCGCAAACCTGCCGAGTAATTCACCCCTCCACTTT
>few|TRBV11-3|TRBJ2-1|14|-
CASSSRGGYNEQFF
TGTGCCAGCAGCTCAAGGGGGGGATACAATGAGCAGTTCTTC
>few|TRBV30|TRBJ1-2|14|-
CAWSIGWGHNGYTF
TGTGCCTGGAGTATTGGGTGGGGACATAATGGCTACACCTTC
>-|TRBV19|TRBJ1-1|14|-
CASSIVPGGTEAFF
TGTGCCAGTAGTATAGTCCCGGGAGGCACTGAAGCTTTCTTT
>-|TRBV7-9|TRBJ2-1|12|-
CASSLVVGEAFF
TGTGCCAGCAGCTTAGTAGTGGGGGAAGCGTTCTTC
>-|TRBV5-4|TRBJ1-6|16|-
CASSLARGAYNSPLHF
TGTGCCAGCAGCTTGGCGAGGGGCGCCTATAATTCACCCCTCCACTTT
>-|TRBV5-1|TRBJ1-1|12|-
CASSLKNTEAFF
TGCGCCAGCAGCTTGAAGAACACTGAAGCTTTCTTT
>-|TRBV9|TRBJ2-3|17|TRBD2
CASSVGAGGPSTDTQYF
TGTGCCAGCAGCGTAGGTGCGGGGGGGCCTAGCACAGATACGCAGTATTTT
>-|TRBV28|TRBJ2-7|13|-
CASSFSVPYEQYF
TGTGCCAGCAGTTTTTCCGTTCCCTACGAGCAGTACTTC
>-|TRBV27|TRBJ2-2|15|-
CASSLFRTATGELFF
TGTGCCAGCAGTTTATTCCGGACCGCGACCGGGGAGCTGTTTTTT
>-|TRBV29-1|TRBJ2-1|14|TRBD2
CSAVVGTISDEQFF
TGCAGCGCAGTTGTTGGGACTATCAGCGATGAGCAGTTCTTC
>-|TRBV19|TRBJ2-3|13|TRBD2
CASKLAGTDTQYF
TGTGCCAGTAAACTAGCGGGGACAGATACGCAGTATTTT
>-|TRBV1|TRBJ1-5|15|-
CTSRREPGSNQPQHF
TGCACCAGCAGGCGGGAGCCGGGCAGCAATCAGCCCCAGCATTTT
>-|TRBV12-5|TRBJ2-1|16|TRBD2
CASGSRTSGPYNEQFF
TGTGCTAGTGGTTCCCGGACTAGCGGGCCATACAATGAGCAGTTCTTC
>-|TRBV5-6|TRBJ2-2|16|TRBD2
CASSSRTSGSTGELFF
TGTGCCAGCAGCTCACGGACTAGCGGATCCACCGGGGAGCTGTTTTTT
>-|TRBV6-5|TRBJ2-7|12|-
CASSTARYEQYF
TGTGCCAGCAGTACCGCGCGGTACGAGCAGTACTTC
>-|TRBV5-8|TRBJ1-1|13|-
CASSPRLGTEAFF
TGTGCCAGCAGCCCCAGATTGGGCACTGAAGCTTTCTTT
>-|TRBV11-2|TRBJ2-5|14|-
CASSLSAGRETQYF
TGTGCCAGCAGCTTATCGGCGGGAAGGGAGACCCAGTACTTC
>-|TRBV12-1|TRBJ2-3|13|-
CASSFPNTDTQYF
TGTGCCAGCAGCTTTCCGAACACAGATACGCAGTATTTT
>-|TRBV2|TRBJ2-7|15|TRBD1
CASSGDRGRTYEQYF
TGTGCCAGCAGTGGAGACAGGGGACGCACCTACGAGCAGTACTTC
>-|TRBV7-8|TRBJ1-5|16|-
CASSLVAQTTNQPQHF
TGTGCCAGCAGCTTAGTTGCCCAGACCACCAATCAGCCCCAGCATTTT
>-|TRBV27|TRBJ1-5|16|-
CASSLSATRGNQPQHF
TGTGCCAGCAGTTTATCGGCAACGAGGGGCAATCAGCCCCAGCATTTT
>-|TRBV2|TRBJ2-7|13|-
CASSTNLDYEQYF
TGTGCCAGCAGCACAAACCTCGACTACGAGCAGTACTTC
>-|TRBV19|TRBJ1-5|14|-
CASSIGEGRQPQHF
TGTGCCAGTAGTATTGGGGAGGGCCGTCAGCCCCAGCATTTT
>-|TRBV7-3|TRBJ1-1|12|-
CASSFSYTEAFF
TGTGCCAGCAGCTTTTCTTACACTGAAGCTTTCTTT
>few|TRBV9|TRBJ2-7|16|TRBD1
CASSAHIGTGGSEQYF
TGTGCCAGCAGCGCCCACATTGGGACAGGTGGGAGCGAGCAGTACTTC
>-|TRBV5-1|TRBJ2-1|15|-
CASSPGARKNNEQFF
TGCGCCAGCAGCCCCGGGGCCAGAAAGAACAATGAGCAGTTCTTC
>-|TRBV4-2|TRBJ2-2|20|TRBD1
CASSQVSGQGSSWDTGELFF
TGTGCCAGCAGCCAAGTTTCGGGACAGGGTAGTTCTTGGGACACCGGGGAGCTGTTTTTT
>-|TRBV11-3|TRBJ2-2|14|-
CASSPGWNTGELFF
TGTGCCAGCAGCCCTGGATGGAACACCGGGGAGCTGTTTTTT
>-|TRBV2|TRBJ2-1|14|TRBD1
CATGQDRPYNEQFF
TGTGCCACGGGACAGGACCGTCCCTACAATGAGCAGTTCTTC
>once|TRBV10-2|TRBJ1-5|12|-
CSSASGNQPQHF
TGCTCCTCCGCTAGTGGCAATCAGCCCCAGCATTTT
>-|TRBV5-1|TRBJ2-2|14|-
CASSLEGGTGELFF
TGCGCCAGCAGCTTGGAAGGGGGCACCGGGGAGCTGTTTTTT
>-|TRBV6-5|TRBJ2-7|14|TRBD1
CASSYLGQSYEQYF
TGTGCCAGCAGTTACTTGGGACAGTCCTACGAGCAGTACTTC
>-|TRBV7-6|TRBJ1-5|13|-
CASSSGGNQPQHF
TGTGCCAGCAGCTCGGGGGGTAATCAGCCCCAGCATTTT